Each of the 23 T cell receptor beta chains below was sequenced from the same sample in a study of T cells expressing NK-cell markers. TCRdb reanalyzed the 5' RACE reads and collapses them to one entry per CDR3 protein, without DNA. Its table records about 380,000 distinct CDR3 sequences. Sample: blood T cells: a sorted CD56 or NKG2C T cell subset, CD4+ or CD8+ T cells, or bulk PBMC T cells (not recorded which). These receptors came from a man aged 18-69 years in good health.

This chain joins TRBV6-5 and TRBJ2-3; TCRdb lists TRBD1, though no DNA is available to test this call. Germline CDR1 is MNHEY and CDR2 is SVGAGI. The CDR3 length is 16 residues. This CDR3 is CASSYIGGLGTDTQYF.

The chain has TRBV11-2 and TRBJ1-2; the D call from TCRdb, TRBD1, cannot be confirmed without DNA. The length of the CDR3 is 13 residues. CDR1 SGHAT and CDR2 FQNNGV come from the germline V gene. CDR3 residues: CASKSAGNYGYTF.

The chain links TRBV4-2 to TRBJ1-5. Germline-derived CDR1 and CDR2 are LGHNA and YNFKEQ. This CDR3 is 14 amino acids long. CDR3 in amino acids: CASSQDTRVQPQHF.

This chain connects TRBV7-9 to TRBJ1-6. Germline V gene data show CDR1 as SEHNR and CDR2 as FQNEAQ (reference sequence). This CDR3 comprises 17 residues. The CDR3 sequence: CASSLGTLREGNSPLHF.

The chain carries TRBV10-3 and TRBJ1-2. The CDR3 is 12 residues long. Germline V gene lookup returns CDR1 ENHRY and CDR2 SYGVKD. The CDR3 here is CAISSDRYGYTF.

The chain uses TRBV14 and TRBJ1-2; TCRdb selects TRBD1, and the lack of DNA leaves this call unchecked. CDR1 is SGHDN, CDR2 FVKESK, per germline. The CDR3 is 16 amino acids. The CDR3 loop reads CASSLRTRDRALGYTF. Variable domain in full (rest from reference TRBV14 and TRBJ1-2): EAGVTQFPSHSVIEKGQTVTLRCDPISGHDNLYWYRRVMGKEIKFLLHFVKESKQDESGMPNNRFLAERTGGTYSTLKVQPAELEDSGVYFCASSLRTRDRALGYTFGSGTRLTVV.

This chain joins TRBV6-1 and TRBJ1-1; TCRdb reports TRBD1, a call that lacks DNA to check it against. The CDR3 runs 13 residues. The germline CDR1 and CDR2 sequences are MNHNS and SASEGT. This CDR3 is CASRTGQNTEAFF.

The genes are TRBV6-1 and TRBJ2-5; TCRdb reports TRBD1, a call that lacks DNA to check it against. The CDR3 runs to 15 residues. The germline CDR1 and CDR2 sequences are MNHNS and SASEGT. CDR3 region: CASSPRRGKQETQYF.

This chain links TRBV10-3 with TRBJ2-5; TCRdb's D gene call, TRBD2, goes unchecked for lack of DNA. CDR3 length equals 16 residues. Germline V CDR1 and CDR2: ENHRY, SYGVKD. CDR3 protein: CAISGPGTSGQETQYF.

The chain has TRBV7-2 and TRBJ2-5. The CDR3 runs 16 residues. Germline CDR1 SGHTA, CDR2 FQGNSA. The CDR3 region is CASTSGGSVLQETQYF.

CDR3 sequence: CASSQDWSGRMGNEQFF. The J gene is TRBJ2-1, the V gene TRBV4-2. The germline CDR1 and CDR2 sequences are LGHNA and YNFKEQ. This CDR3 comprises 17 residues.

The V and J genes are TRBV7-7 and TRBJ2-5; the TCRdb D gene call, TRBD2, has no DNA to confirm it. The CDR3 is 13 residues long. CDR1 and CDR2 from the germline V gene are SSHAT and FNYEAQ (reference sequence). The CDR3: CASSIGLEETQYF.

The genes are TRBV7-8 and TRBJ2-4; there is no DNA to check the TCRdb D call of TRBD1. Per the germline V gene, CDR1 is SGHVS and CDR2 is FQNEAQ. The CDR3 runs 14 residues. This CDR3 reads CASSPTGRKNIQYF.

The V call is TRBV7-9, the J call TRBJ2-1; as DNA is missing, the TRBD2 call by TCRdb cannot be tested. Germline loops: CDR1 SEHNR, CDR2 FQNEAQ (reference sequence). The CDR3 sequence is 17 residues long. The CDR3 protein is CASSFPRGLAVRDEQFF.

This sequence joins TRBV5-5 and TRBJ2-3; TCRdb's D gene call, TRBD2, goes unchecked for lack of DNA. Germline V gene lookup returns CDR1 SGHKS and CDR2 YYEKEE (reference sequence). CDR3 length equals 18 residues. CDR3 amino acids: CASSLGPVRGLSTDTQYF.

The chain uses TRBV6-5 and TRBJ1-5; TCRdb proposes TRBD1, but this gene call is untestable without DNA. This CDR3 has 15 amino acids. Germline lookup yields CDR1 MNHEY and CDR2 SVGAGI. CDR3 residues: CASSTDRGPNQPQHF.

This rearrangement joins TRBV5-6 to TRBJ2-1; TCRdb gives TRBD2 as the D gene, but with no DNA this cannot be confirmed. Germline V lookup: CDR1 SGHDT, CDR2 YYEEEE. This CDR3 has 14 amino acids. The CDR3 sequence: CASRPRGGGVVQFF.

The chain links TRBV19 to TRBJ1-5; TCRdb names TRBD1, which stays unverified in the absence of DNA. CDR1 is LNHDA and CDR2 is SQIVND in the germline V gene (reference sequence). This CDR3 comprises 15 residues. CDR3 residues: CASTSNPGSNQPQHF. The entire variable domain, with the rest obtained from reference TRBV19 and TRBJ1-5, is as follows: DGGITQSPKYLFRKEGQNVTLSCEQNLNHDAMYWYRQDPGQGLRLIYYSQIVNDFQKGDIAEGYSVSREKKESFPLTVTSAQKNPTAFYLCASTSNPGSNQPQHFGDGTRLSIL.

The chain has TRBV29-1 and TRBJ2-7; absent DNA, TCRdb's TRBD2 call cannot be checked. The CDR3 sequence is 15 residues long. In germline, CDR1 is SQVTM, CDR2 ANQGSEA. CDR3 sequence: CSVERFGSGVYEQYF.

The CDR3 loop is CASSEARRGQQPQHF. The chain recombines TRBV6-1 with TRBJ1-5; TCRdb reports TRBD1, a call that lacks DNA to check it against. CDR1 MNHNS and CDR2 SASEGT come from the germline V gene. This CDR3 comprises 15 residues.

The V gene is TRBV12-3 or TRBV12-4, the J gene TRBJ1-3. The CDR3 is made up of 14 amino acids. CDR3 protein: CASSLVNSGNTIYF.

The chain couples TRBV6-5 to TRBJ1-6. The germline V gene has CDR1 MNHEY and CDR2 SVGAGI. This CDR3 spans 12 amino acids. The CDR3 here is CASSLGGSPLHF.

V and J are TRBV2 and TRBJ2-5; the TRBD1 assignment by TCRdb is unverifiable without DNA. This CDR3 region has 14 residues. Looked up from germline, CDR1 is SNHLY and CDR2 is FYNNEI. The CDR3 sequence is CASRGRHPSETQYF.